These T cell receptor beta chains were read from a single sample in a study of cytomegalovirus exposure and HLA in healthy donors. Assay: immunoSEQ multiplex PCR; the TCRdb copy retains only in-frame clones and omits some. The sample records 75,000 to 100,000 clones, 73% being singletons. The source material was PBMCs. These receptors were obtained from a man aged 35 to 55 in good health and CMV-seronegative. Both conserved end residues are part of each CDR3. The D gene is left open where the match is weak. The listing skips clone size in some rows; elsewhere it reads once, few, many or a size class.

D: -; J: TRBJ1-5; size: once; V: TRBV18; CDR3: CASTQSSNQPQHF; DNA: TGTGCCAGCACACAGAGTAGCAATCAGCCCCAGCATTTT
D: TRBD1; J: TRBJ2-5; size: -; V: TRBV19; CDR3: CAKRDRMWETQYF; DNA: TGTGCCAAGAGGGACAGGATGTGGGAGACCCAGTACTTC
D: -; J: TRBJ2-1; size: once; V: TRBV29-1; CDR3: CSSLALDYEQFF; DNA: TGCAGCTCCTTGGCTCTGGACTATGAGCAGTTCTTC
D: -; J: TRBJ2-7; size: -; V: TRBV5-5; CDR3: CASSLRTIGIYEQYF; DNA: TGTGCCAGCAGCCTAAGGACTATAGGTATCTACGAGCAGTACTTC
D: -; J: TRBJ2-5; size: -; V: TRBV25-1; CDR3: CASSRGQETQYF; DNA: TGTGCCAGCAGTCGAGGCCAAGAGACCCAGTACTTC
D: TRBD2; J: TRBJ2-4; size: -; V: TRBV5-1; CDR3: CASSQRLAGTTLAKNIQYF; DNA: TGCGCCAGCAGTCAGAGGCTAGCGGGGACTACTCTAGCCAAAAACATTCAGTACTTC
D: TRBD1; J: TRBJ1-2; size: -; V: TRBV10-3; CDR3: CAISHDRGYSRYTF; DNA: TGTGCCATCAGTCACGACAGGGGGTACTCCCGATACACCTTC
D: -; J: TRBJ1-5; size: few; V: TRBV4-3; CDR3: CASSQVLGRSNQPQHF; DNA: TGCGCCAGCAGCCAAGTCCTCGGGAGAAGCAATCAGCCCCAGCATTTT
D: TRBD1; J: TRBJ2-7; size: -; V: TRBV5-6; CDR3: CASSYGQAYEQYF; DNA: TGTGCCAGCAGCTACGGACAGGCCTACGAGCAGTACTTC
D: TRBD1; J: TRBJ2-3; size: -; V: TRBV5-1; CDR3: CASSSTGADTQYF; DNA: TGCGCCAGCAGCTCGACAGGGGCAGATACGCAGTATTTT
D: TRBD2; J: TRBJ2-3; size: once; V: TRBV5-4; CDR3: CASSLLAGGPADTQYF; DNA: TGTGCCAGCAGCCTGCTTGCGGGGGGGCCGGCAGATACGCAGTATTTT
D: -; J: TRBJ2-2; size: -; V: TRBV7-6; CDR3: CASSLARGTGELFF; DNA: TGTGCCAGCAGCTTAGCGCGGGGAACCGGGGAGCTGTTTTTT
D: -; J: TRBJ2-7; size: -; V: TRBV6-1; CDR3: CASSENAGTTIYEQYF; DNA: TGTGCCAGCAGTGAAAACGCGGGGACCACAATCTACGAGCAGTACTTC
D: -; J: TRBJ1-3; size: -; V: TRBV6-4; CDR3: CASSKRRESSGNTIYF; DNA: TGTGCCAGCAGTAAACGTCGGGAGAGCTCTGGAAACACCATATATTTT
D: -; J: TRBJ2-7; size: -; V: TRBV6-5; CDR3: CASSGATYEQYF; DNA: TGTGCCAGCAGTGGGGCCACCTACGAGCAGTACTTC
D: TRBD1; J: TRBJ1-4; size: -; V: TRBV5-1; CDR3: CASSPSPGQGDEKLFF; DNA: TGCGCCAGCAGCCCCTCCCCGGGACAGGGCGATGAAAAACTGTTTTTT
D: -; J: TRBJ2-6; size: -; V: TRBV5-1; CDR3: CASRPIIGQSSGANVLTF; DNA: TGCGCCAGCAGACCTATAATTGGACAGAGCTCTGGGGCCAACGTCCTGACTTTC
D: TRBD1; J: TRBJ1-4; size: -; V: TRBV28; CDR3: CASTQGGEKLFF; DNA: TGTGCCAGCACTCAGGGGGGTGAAAAACTGTTTTTT
D: -; J: TRBJ1-5; size: -; V: TRBV2; CDR3: CASREQGRVSNQPQHF; DNA: TGTGCCAGCAGGGAACAGGGTAGGGTTAGCAATCAGCCCCAGCATTTT
D: TRBD1; J: TRBJ1-5; size: -; V: TRBV6-1; CDR3: CASGDRAQHF; DNA: TGTGCAAGCGGCGACAGGGCCCAGCATTTT
D: -; J: TRBJ2-2; size: -; V: TRBV6-1; CDR3: CASSYYTNTGELFF; DNA: TGTGCCAGCAGCTACTACACGAACACCGGGGAGCTGTTTTTT
D: TRBD1; J: TRBJ1-2; size: few; V: TRBV6-5; CDR3: CASRGQGSNYGYTF; DNA: TGTGCCAGCAGAGGACAGGGGTCGAACTATGGCTACACCTTC
D: -; J: TRBJ2-2; size: few; V: TRBV6-4; CDR3: CASSPTAGNTGELFF; DNA: TGTGCCAGCAGTCCTACCGCGGGGAACACCGGGGAGCTGTTTTTT
D: TRBD2; J: TRBJ2-1; size: -; V: TRBV6-1; CDR3: CASSGTSSVQFF; DNA: TGTGCCAGCAGTGGGACTAGCAGTGTACAGTTCTTC
D: -; J: TRBJ1-2; size: once; V: TRBV6-6; CDR3: CVSRPRVEYGCTF; DNA: -
D: TRBD2; J: TRBJ2-7; size: -; V: TRBV5-4; CDR3: CASSPGGAIYEQYF; DNA: TGTGCCAGCAGCCCCGGGGGGGCCATCTACGAGCAGTACTTC
D: TRBD1; J: TRBJ1-5; size: -; V: TRBV7-2; CDR3: CASSLGQGDQPQHF; DNA: TGTGCCAGCAGCCTCGGACAGGGGGATCAGCCCCAGCATTTT
D: -; J: TRBJ2-3; size: -; V: TRBV13; CDR3: CASGGGTDTQYF; DNA: TGTGCCAGCGGCGGGGGCACAGATACGCAGTATTTT
D: TRBD2; J: TRBJ2-7; size: -; V: TRBV7-2; CDR3: CASSFSGSFYEQYF; DNA: TGTGCCAGCAGCTTTAGCGGGTCCTTCTACGAGCAGTACTTC
D: TRBD1; J: TRBJ1-5; size: many; V: TRBV14; CDR3: CASSQDRFGNGTGKNQPQHF; DNA: TGTGCCAGCAGCCAAGATCGCTTCGGCAATGGGACAGGAAAAAATCAGCCCCAGCATTTT
D: TRBD1; J: TRBJ2-6; size: -; V: TRBV27; CDR3: CASSRAGGSGANVLTF; DNA: TGTGCCAGCAGTCGGGCAGGGGGCTCTGGGGCCAACGTCCTGACTTTC
D: -; J: TRBJ1-2; size: -; V: TRBV7-9; CDR3: CASSLIGRPLYYGYTF; DNA: TGTGCCAGCAGCTTAATTGGCAGGCCCCTTTACTATGGCTACACCTTC
D: -; J: TRBJ1-1; size: many; V: TRBV5-1; CDR3: CASSDSENTEAFF; DNA: TGCGCCAGTTCGGACAGCGAAAACACTGAAGCTTTCTTT
D: -; J: TRBJ1-5; size: -; V: TRBV10-3; CDR3: CAIRDRTNQPQHF; DNA: TGTGCCATCAGAGACAGGACCAATCAGCCCCAGCATTTT
D: TRBD1; J: TRBJ2-5; size: -; V: TRBV5-4; CDR3: CASMRQGQETQYF; DNA: TGTGCCAGCATGCGACAGGGCCAAGAGACCCAGTACTTC
D: -; J: TRBJ2-5; size: -; V: TRBV6-5; CDR3: CASSYSAGRIETQYF; DNA: TGTGCCAGCAGTTACTCGGCAGGGAGGATAGAGACCCAGTACTTC
D: -; J: TRBJ2-5; size: -; V: TRBV10-1; CDR3: CASSELRREETQYF; DNA: TGCGCCAGCAGTGAGTTGCGGAGGGAAGAGACCCAGTACTTC
D: -; J: TRBJ2-7; size: few; V: TRBV7-7; CDR3: CASSLGLYYEQYF; DNA: TGTGCCAGCAGCTTAGGACTCTACTACGAGCAGTACTTC
D: -; J: TRBJ2-7; size: -; V: TRBV5-4; CDR3: CASSLGGPYEQYF; DNA: TGTGCCAGCAGCTTGGGGGGCCCCTACGAGCAGTACTTC
D: -; J: TRBJ1-4; size: -; V: TRBV4-1; CDR3: CASSQGPGATNEKLFF; DNA: TGCGCCAGCAGCCAAGGCCCAGGTGCAACTAATGAAAAACTGTTTTTT
D: TRBD2; J: TRBJ2-7; size: few; V: TRBV6-5; CDR3: CASRLGLAGEQYF; DNA: TGTGCCAGCCGCCTGGGACTAGCGGGGGAGCAGTACTTC
D: TRBD1; J: TRBJ2-1; size: few; V: TRBV27; CDR3: CASNQGTGGYNEQFF; DNA: TGTGCCAGCAATCAAGGGACAGGGGGTTACAATGAGCAGTTCTTC
D: TRBD2; J: TRBJ2-5; size: -; V: TRBV5-1; CDR3: CASSFDTSEETQYF; DNA: TGCGCCAGCAGCTTTGATACTAGCGAAGAGACCCAGTACTTC
D: -; J: TRBJ1-2; size: -; V: TRBV4-3; CDR3: CASSQVVKGDNYGYTF; DNA: TGCGCCAGCAGCCAAGTGGTAAAGGGGGATAACTATGGCTACACCTTC
D: -; J: TRBJ2-7; size: once; V: TRBV10-3; CDR3: CATLYEQYF; DNA: TGTGCCACCCTCTACGAGCAGTACTTC
D: TRBD1; J: TRBJ1-4; size: -; V: TRBV9; CDR3: CASSRDRGNEKLFF; DNA: TGTGCCAGCAGCCGAGACAGGGGGAATGAAAAACTGTTTTTT
D: -; J: TRBJ1-1; size: few; V: TRBV4-2; CDR3: CASSQHKRRTEAFF; DNA: TGTGCCAGCAGCCAGCATAAGAGGAGAACTGAAGCTTTCTTT
D: TRBD1; J: TRBJ2-2; size: -; V: TRBV18; CDR3: CASSPDRGKTGELFF; DNA: TGTGCCAGCTCACCAGACAGGGGGAAAACCGGGGAGCTGTTTTTT
D: TRBD1; J: TRBJ2-2; size: -; V: TRBV7-3; CDR3: CASSLIGGASTGELFF; DNA: TGTGCCAGCAGCTTAATAGGGGGCGCGAGCACCGGGGAGCTGTTTTTT
D: -; J: TRBJ2-3; size: few; V: TRBV6-6; CDR3: CASSPWGGTDTQYF; DNA: TGTGCCAGCAGCCCTTGGGGGGGCACAGATACGCAGTATTTT
D: -; J: TRBJ1-5; size: few; V: TRBV5-4; CDR3: CASSLDRDNQPQHF; DNA: TGTGCCAGCAGCTTGGACAGGGACAATCAGCCCCAGCATTTT
D: TRBD2; J: TRBJ2-7; size: -; V: TRBV19; CDR3: CASSIDSGWGGNEQYF; DNA: TGTGCCAGTAGTATAGACTCCGGCTGGGGGGGGAACGAGCAGTACTTC
D: TRBD2; J: TRBJ2-5; size: -; V: TRBV7-9; CDR3: CASSLRLAGPMAQYF; DNA: TGTGCCAGCAGCCTCAGACTAGCGGGGCCCATGGCCCAGTACTTC
D: -; J: TRBJ1-5; size: once; V: TRBV2; CDR3: CASSDKGRNQPQHF; DNA: TGTGCCAGCAGTGATAAGGGGCGAAATCAGCCCCAGCATTTT
D: -; J: TRBJ1-3; size: once; V: TRBV29-1; CDR3: CSVDSGSGNTIYF; DNA: TGCAGCGTTGATTCGGGCTCTGGAAACACCATATATTTT
D: -; J: TRBJ2-1; size: -; V: TRBV10-3; CDR3: CAISAAGLTYNEQFF; DNA: TGTGCCATCAGTGCGGCGGGCTTAACTTACAATGAGCAGTTCTTC
D: -; J: TRBJ2-5; size: -; V: TRBV20-1; CDR3: CSGSQETQYF; DNA: TGCAGTGGCAGCCAAGAGACCCAGTACTTC